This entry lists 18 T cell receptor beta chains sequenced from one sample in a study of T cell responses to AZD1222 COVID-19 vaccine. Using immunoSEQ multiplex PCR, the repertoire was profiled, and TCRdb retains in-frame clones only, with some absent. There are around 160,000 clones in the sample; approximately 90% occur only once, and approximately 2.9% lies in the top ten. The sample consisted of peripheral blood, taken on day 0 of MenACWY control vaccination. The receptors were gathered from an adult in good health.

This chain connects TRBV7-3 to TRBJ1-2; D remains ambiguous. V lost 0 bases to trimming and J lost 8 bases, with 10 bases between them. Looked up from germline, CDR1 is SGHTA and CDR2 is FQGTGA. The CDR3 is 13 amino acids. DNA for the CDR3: TGTGCCAGCAGCTTAACGAAGCGGGGAGGCTACACCTTC. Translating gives CASSLTKRGGYTF.

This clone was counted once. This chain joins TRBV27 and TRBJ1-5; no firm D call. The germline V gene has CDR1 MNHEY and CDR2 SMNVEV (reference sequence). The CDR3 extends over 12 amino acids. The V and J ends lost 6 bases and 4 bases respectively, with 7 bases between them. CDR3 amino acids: CASSFLNQPQHF. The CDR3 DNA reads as TGTGCCAGCAGCTTCCTTAATCAGCCCCAGCATTTT.

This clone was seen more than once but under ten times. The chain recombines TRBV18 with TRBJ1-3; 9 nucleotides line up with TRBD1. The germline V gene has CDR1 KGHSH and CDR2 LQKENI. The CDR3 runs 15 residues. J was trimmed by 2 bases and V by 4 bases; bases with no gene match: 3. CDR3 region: CASSRTGAAGNTIYF. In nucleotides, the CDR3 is TGTGCCAGCTCACGGACAGGGGCGGCTGGAAACACCATATATTTT.

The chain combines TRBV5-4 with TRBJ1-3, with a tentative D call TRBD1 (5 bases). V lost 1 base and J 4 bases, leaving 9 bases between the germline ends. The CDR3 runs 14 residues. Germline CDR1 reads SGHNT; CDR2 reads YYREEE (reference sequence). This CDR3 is CASSLWGIGNTIYF. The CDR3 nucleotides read TGTGCCAGCAGCTTGTGGGGGATAGGAAACACCATATATTTT.

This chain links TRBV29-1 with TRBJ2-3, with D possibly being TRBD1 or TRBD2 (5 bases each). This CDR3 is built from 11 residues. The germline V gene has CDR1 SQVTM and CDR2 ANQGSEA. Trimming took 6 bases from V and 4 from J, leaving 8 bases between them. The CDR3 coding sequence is TGCAGCGTATTGGGACCAGATACGCAGTATTTT. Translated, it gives CSVLGPDTQYF.

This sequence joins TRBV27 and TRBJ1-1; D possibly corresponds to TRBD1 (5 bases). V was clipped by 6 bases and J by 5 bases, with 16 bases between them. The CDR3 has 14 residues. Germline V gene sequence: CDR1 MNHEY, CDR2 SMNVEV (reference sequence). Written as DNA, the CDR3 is TGTGCCAGCAGGCTCAGTCCGGAGGGGACTGAAGCTTTCTTT. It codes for CASRLSPEGTEAFF.

The CDR3: CASSYSRTGYGYTF. CDR3 bases: TGTGCCAGCAGTTACTCGAGGACAGGGTACGGCTACACCTTC. The J gene is TRBJ1-2, the V gene TRBV6-5; 8 nucleotides line up with TRBD1. Germline V gives CDR1 MNHEY, CDR2 SVGAGI. The CDR3 is made up of 14 amino acids. J lost 8 bases, V lost 0 bases, and 5 bases had no gene match.

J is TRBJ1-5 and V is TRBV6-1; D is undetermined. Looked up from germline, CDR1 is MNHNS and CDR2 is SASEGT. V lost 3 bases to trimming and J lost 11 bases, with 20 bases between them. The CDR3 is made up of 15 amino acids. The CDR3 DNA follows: TGTGCCAGCAGTGATGAGTACGGGGTGGTTGGAGCCCAGCATTTT. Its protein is CASSDEYGVVGAQHF.

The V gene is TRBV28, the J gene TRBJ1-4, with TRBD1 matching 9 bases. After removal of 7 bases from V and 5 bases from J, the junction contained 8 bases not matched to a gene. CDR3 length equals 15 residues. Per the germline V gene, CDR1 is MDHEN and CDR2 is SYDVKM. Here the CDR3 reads CASTPPGTGNEKLFF. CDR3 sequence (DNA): TGTGCCAGCACCCCCCCGGGGACAGGGAATGAAAAACTGTTTTTT.

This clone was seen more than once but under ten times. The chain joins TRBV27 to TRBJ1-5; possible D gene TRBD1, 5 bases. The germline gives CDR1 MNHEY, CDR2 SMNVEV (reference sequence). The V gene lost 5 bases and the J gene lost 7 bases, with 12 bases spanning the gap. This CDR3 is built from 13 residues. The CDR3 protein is CASSAGSGQPQHF. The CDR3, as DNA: TGTGCCAGCAGTGCAGGGTCCGGGCAGCCCCAGCATTTT.

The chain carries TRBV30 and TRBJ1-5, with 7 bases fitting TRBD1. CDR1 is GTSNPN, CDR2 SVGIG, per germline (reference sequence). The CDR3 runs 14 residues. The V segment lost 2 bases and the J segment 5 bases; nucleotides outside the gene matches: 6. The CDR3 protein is CAWSTTGLDQPQHF. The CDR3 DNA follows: TGTGCCTGGAGTACGACAGGGTTGGATCAGCCCCAGCATTTT.

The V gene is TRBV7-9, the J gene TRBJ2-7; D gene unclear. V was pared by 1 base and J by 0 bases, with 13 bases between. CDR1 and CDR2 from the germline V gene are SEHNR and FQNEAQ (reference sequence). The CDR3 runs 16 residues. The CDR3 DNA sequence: TGTGCCAGCAGCTTAGTTGGACCCGTTTTCTCCTACGAGCAGTACTTC. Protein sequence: CASSLVGPVFSYEQYF.

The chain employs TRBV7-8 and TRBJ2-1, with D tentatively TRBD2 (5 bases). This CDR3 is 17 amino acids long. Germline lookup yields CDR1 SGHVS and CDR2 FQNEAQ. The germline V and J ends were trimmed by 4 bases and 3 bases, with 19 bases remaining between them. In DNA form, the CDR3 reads TGTGCCAGCAGCTCCACCGGAGGACGTGTTAACTACAATGAGCAGTTCTTC. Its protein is CASSSTGGRVNYNEQFF.

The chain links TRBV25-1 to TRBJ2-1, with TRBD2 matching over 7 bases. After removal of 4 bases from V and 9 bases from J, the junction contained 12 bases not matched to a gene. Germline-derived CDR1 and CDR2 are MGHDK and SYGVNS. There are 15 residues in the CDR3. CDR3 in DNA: TGTGCCAGCAGTGGTAGACTAGCCTATTCGGGTGAGCAGTTCTTC. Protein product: CASSGRLAYSGEQFF.

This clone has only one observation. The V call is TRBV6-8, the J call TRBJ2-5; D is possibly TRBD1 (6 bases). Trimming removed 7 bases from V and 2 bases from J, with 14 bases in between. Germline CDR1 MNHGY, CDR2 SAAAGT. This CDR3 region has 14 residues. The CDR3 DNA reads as TGTGCCAGCATCCCGGAACAGGGTCAAGAGACCCAGTACTTC. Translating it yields CASIPEQGQETQYF.

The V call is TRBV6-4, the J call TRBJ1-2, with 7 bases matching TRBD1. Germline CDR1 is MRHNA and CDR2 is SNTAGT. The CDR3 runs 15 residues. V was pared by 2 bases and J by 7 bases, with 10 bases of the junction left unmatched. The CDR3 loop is CASSDRAGGVGGYTF. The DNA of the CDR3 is TGTGCCAGCAGTGACAGGGCAGGGGGTGTCGGTGGCTACACCTTC.

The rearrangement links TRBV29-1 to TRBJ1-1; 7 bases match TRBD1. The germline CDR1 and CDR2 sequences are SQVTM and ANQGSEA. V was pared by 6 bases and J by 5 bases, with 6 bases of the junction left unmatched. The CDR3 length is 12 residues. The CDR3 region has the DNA TGCAGCGTCGGTACAGGGGAAACTGAAGCTTTCTTT. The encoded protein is CSVGTGETEAFF. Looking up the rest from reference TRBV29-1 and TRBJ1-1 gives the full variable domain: SAVISQKPSRDICQRGTSLTIQCQVDSQVTMMFWYRQQPGQSLTLIATANQGSEATYESGFVIDKFPISRPNLTFSTLTVSNMSPEDSSIYLCSVGTGETEAFFGQGTRLTVV.

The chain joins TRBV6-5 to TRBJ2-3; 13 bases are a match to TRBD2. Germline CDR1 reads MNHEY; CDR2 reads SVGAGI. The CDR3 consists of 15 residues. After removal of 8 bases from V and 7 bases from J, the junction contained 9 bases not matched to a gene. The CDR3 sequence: CASGGTSGIINTQYF. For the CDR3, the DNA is TGTGCCAGCGGGGGGACTAGCGGGATAATTAATACGCAGTATTTT.